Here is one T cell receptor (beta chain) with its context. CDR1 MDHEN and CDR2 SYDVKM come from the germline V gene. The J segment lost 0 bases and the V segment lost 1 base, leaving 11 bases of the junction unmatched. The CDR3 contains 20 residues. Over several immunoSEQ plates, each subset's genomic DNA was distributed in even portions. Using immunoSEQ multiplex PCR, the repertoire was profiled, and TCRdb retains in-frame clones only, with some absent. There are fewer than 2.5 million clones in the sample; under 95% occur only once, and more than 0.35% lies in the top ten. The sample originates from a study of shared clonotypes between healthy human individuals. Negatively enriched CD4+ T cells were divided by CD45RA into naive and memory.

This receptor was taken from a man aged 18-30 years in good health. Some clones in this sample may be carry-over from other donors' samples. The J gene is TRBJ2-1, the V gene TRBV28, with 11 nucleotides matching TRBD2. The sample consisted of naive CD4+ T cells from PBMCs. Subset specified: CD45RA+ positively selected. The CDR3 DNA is TGTGCCAGCAGTTTATTCGGGTGGACTAGCGGGCTGAGCTCCTACAATGAGCAGTTCTTC. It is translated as CASSLFGWTSGLSSYNEQFF.